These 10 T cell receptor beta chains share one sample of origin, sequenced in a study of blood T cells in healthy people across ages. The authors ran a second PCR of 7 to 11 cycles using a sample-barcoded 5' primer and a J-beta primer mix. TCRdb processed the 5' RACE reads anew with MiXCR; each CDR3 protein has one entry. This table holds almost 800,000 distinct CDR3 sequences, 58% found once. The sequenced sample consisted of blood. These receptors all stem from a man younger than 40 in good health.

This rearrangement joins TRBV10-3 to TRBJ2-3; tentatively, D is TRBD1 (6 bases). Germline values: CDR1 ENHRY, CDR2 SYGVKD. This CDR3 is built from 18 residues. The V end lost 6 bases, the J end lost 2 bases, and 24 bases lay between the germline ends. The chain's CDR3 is CAISPRSTSGTNTDTQYF. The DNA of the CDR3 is TGTGCCATCAGCCCCCGCTCCACGTCCGGGACAAACACAGATACGCAGTATTTT.

CDR3 nucleotides: TGTGCCACCTCGACAGGGGTACTTTCACCCCTCCACTTT. Its protein is CATSTGVLSPLHF. The V gene is TRBV12-3 or TRBV12-4, the J gene TRBJ1-6; 8 nucleotides match TRBD1. V was clipped by 10 bases and J by 9 bases; unmatched bases: 8. The CDR3 is made up of 13 amino acids.

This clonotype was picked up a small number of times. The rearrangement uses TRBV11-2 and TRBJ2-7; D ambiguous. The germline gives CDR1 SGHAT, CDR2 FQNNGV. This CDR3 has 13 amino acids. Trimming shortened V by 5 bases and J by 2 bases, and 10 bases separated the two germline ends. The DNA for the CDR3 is TGTGCCAGCAGCCAAGAAAGAACCTACGAGCAGTACTTC. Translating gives CASSQERTYEQYF. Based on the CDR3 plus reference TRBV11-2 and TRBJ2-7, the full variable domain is EAGVAQSPRYKIIEKRQSVAFWCNPISGHATLYWYQQILGQGPKLLIQFQNNGVVDDSQLPKDRFSAERLKGVDSTLKIQPAKLEDSAVYLCASSQERTYEQYFGPGTRLTVT.

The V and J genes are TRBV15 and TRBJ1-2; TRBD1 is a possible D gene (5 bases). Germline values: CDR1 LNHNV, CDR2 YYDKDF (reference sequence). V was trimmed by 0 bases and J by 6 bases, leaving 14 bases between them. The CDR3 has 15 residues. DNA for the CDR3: TGTGCCACCAGCAGAGAGCTAGGGGCGCCGGATGGCTACACCTTC. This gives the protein CATSRELGAPDGYTF.

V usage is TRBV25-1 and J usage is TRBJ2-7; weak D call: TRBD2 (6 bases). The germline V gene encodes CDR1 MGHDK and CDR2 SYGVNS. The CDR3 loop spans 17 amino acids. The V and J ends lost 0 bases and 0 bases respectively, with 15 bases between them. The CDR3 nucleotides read TGTGCCAGCAGTGAATATAAGTCTAGCGCCAGCTCCTACGAGCAGTACTTC. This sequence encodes CASSEYKSSASSYEQYF.

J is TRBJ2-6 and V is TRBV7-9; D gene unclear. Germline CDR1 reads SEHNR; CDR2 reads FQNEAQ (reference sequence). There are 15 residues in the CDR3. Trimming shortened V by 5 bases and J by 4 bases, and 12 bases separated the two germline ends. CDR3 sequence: CASSIRDQGANVLTF. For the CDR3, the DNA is TGTGCCAGCAGCATACGAGATCAGGGGGCCAACGTCCTGACTTTC.

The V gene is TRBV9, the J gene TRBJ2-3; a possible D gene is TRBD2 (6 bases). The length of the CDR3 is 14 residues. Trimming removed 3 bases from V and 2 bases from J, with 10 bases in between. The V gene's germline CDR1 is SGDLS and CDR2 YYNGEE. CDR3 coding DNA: TGTGCCAGCAGCGGGGGACTTGACACAGATACGCAGTATTTT. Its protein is CASSGGLDTDTQYF.

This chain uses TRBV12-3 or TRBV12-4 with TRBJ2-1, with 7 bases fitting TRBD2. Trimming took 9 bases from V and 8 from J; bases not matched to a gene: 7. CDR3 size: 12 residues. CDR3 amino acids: CASRQGGDEQFF. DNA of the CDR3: TGTGCCAGTCGGCAGGGAGGGGATGAGCAGTTCTTC.

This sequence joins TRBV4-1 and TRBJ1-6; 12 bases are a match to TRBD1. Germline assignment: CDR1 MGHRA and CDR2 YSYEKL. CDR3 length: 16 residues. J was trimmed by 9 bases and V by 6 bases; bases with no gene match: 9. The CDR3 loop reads CASSPTGTGGVSPLHF. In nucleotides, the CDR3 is TGCGCCAGCAGTCCCACGGGGACAGGGGGCGTTTCACCCCTCCACTTT.

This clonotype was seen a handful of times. The CDR3 sequence: CSAPSDVDTQYF. CDR3 DNA: TGCAGTGCCCCTAGCGACGTAGATACGCAGTATTTT. The rearrangement links TRBV20-1 to TRBJ2-3, with D maybe TRBD2 (6 bases). The CDR3 is 12 residues long. V dropped 6 bases and J dropped 5 bases, with 12 bases sitting between them. The germline V gene has CDR1 DFQATT and CDR2 SNEGSKA (reference sequence).